This is a list of T cell receptor beta chains from one sample in a study of cytomegalovirus exposure and HLA in healthy donors. The data were produced by immunoSEQ multiplex PCR, yet TCRdb's version contains in-frame clones alone and is incomplete. This table has approximately 180,000 clones, about 86% appearing once. The sequencing input was PBMCs. The receptors stem from a woman in her twenties or thirties in good health and CMV-seronegative. CDR3s include the opening cysteine and the closing phenylalanine or tryptophan. A D gene is named only where the DNA matches it firmly. Size is omitted from some rows. Given values are once, few, many or a class for expanded clones.

clone_size cdr3_length j_call v_call d_call cdr3_nt cdr3_aa
- 13 TRBJ2-7 TRBV2 TRBD1 TGTGCCAGCAAGCCGGACAGGGGCCACGAGCAGTACTTC CASKPDRGHEQYF
- 15 TRBJ1-5 TRBV6-1 - TGTGCCAGCAGTGAAACAACAGGGTCCAATCAGCCCCAGCATTTT CASSETTGSNQPQHF
- 17 TRBJ2-5 TRBV27 - TGTGCCAGCAGTCCCTTAGCTCCGACAGCCGACCAAGAGACCCAGTACTTC CASSPLAPTADQETQYF
- 12 TRBJ2-2 TRBV19 - TGTGCCAGTAGTATTCAATCCGGGGAGCTGTTTTTT CASSIQSGELFF
few 15 TRBJ2-3 TRBV11-2 TRBD1 TGTGCCAGCAGCCGGGGACAGTCTACTCCAGATACGCAGTATTTT CASSRGQSTPDTQYF
- 14 TRBJ2-5 TRBV5-1 - TGCGCCAGCAGCTTGTTTCGTTTCCAAGAGACCCAGTACTTC CASSLFRFQETQYF
few 14 TRBJ1-2 TRBV6-5 - TGTGCCAGCAGTTACCTCGGCTCCGGGATTGGCTACACCTTC CASSYLGSGIGYTF
once 15 TRBJ1-4 TRBV6-1 TRBD1 TGTGCCAGCAGTGAAGGTGGACAGGGGTATGAAAAACTGTTTTTT CASSEGGQGYEKLFF
- 14 TRBJ2-5 TRBV25-1 - TGTGCCAGCAGTGCCCCGGGGGTAAGGGAGACCCAGTACTTC CASSAPGVRETQYF
once 13 TRBJ1-4 TRBV6-1 - TGTGCCAGCAACACAAGGAGGGGAGAAAAACTGTTTTTT CASNTRRGEKLFF
- 16 TRBJ1-5 TRBV2 TRBD1 TGTGCCAGCAGTGTGGGGACAGGGGGTAGCAATCAGCCCCAGCATTTT CASSVGTGGSNQPQHF
- 15 TRBJ2-3 TRBV6-5 - TGTGCCAGCAGTTACTTCGGCAGGGACACAGATACGCAGTATTTT CASSYFGRDTDTQYF
- 12 TRBJ2-1 TRBV29-1 TRBD2 TGCAGCGTTGTTCGGGGGGTGAATGAGCAGTTCTTC CSVVRGVNEQFF
- 17 TRBJ2-7 TRBV5-6 TRBD2 TGTGCCAGCAGCTTGTCCCTGTCCGCGGGGGGGACGCACGAGCAGTACTTC CASSLSLSAGGTHEQYF
- 15 TRBJ2-7 TRBV7-6 TRBD1 TGTGCCAGCAGCTTTTCGCCGGGACAGATCTACGAGCAGTACTTC CASSFSPGQIYEQYF
- 14 TRBJ2-1 TRBV5-4 TRBD2 TGTGCCAGCAGCTGGGCGGGGGGGGGCAATGAGCAGTTCTTC CASSWAGGGNEQFF
few 12 TRBJ1-2 TRBV19 - TGTGCCAGTAGTATAGGTCGGGTTGGCTACACCTTC CASSIGRVGYTF
- 14 TRBJ2-1 TRBV10-3 - TGTGCCATCAGTGAATCTCGAACCGGTAATGAGCAGTTCTTC CAISESRTGNEQFF
- 16 TRBJ1-2 TRBV9 - TGTGCCAGCAGCGTAGGAGAGGGGAGGCTATTCTATGGCTACACCTTC CASSVGEGRLFYGYTF
- 17 TRBJ2-7 TRBV4-3 - TGCGCCAGCAGCCAAGATTATCGCACCGCGGGGATCTACGAGCAGTACTTC CASSQDYRTAGIYEQYF
- 17 TRBJ1-1 TRBV2 - TGTGCCAGCAACCGGGATGACAGGAACGGTATGAACACTGAAGCTTTCTTT CASNRDDRNGMNTEAFF
- 14 TRBJ1-1 TRBV27 - TGTGCCAGCAGACGACTCTCCGAGAACACTGAAGCTTTCTTT CASRRLSENTEAFF
- 16 TRBJ2-6 TRBV5-1 TRBD1 TGCGCCAGCAGCCTGGGACAGGGTGGGTCGGCCAACGTCCTGACTTTC CASSLGQGGSANVLTF
- 14 TRBJ1-1 TRBV5-6 TRBD1 TGTGCCAGCAGCTTCGGACAGGGGAGGGCTGAAGCTTTCTTT CASSFGQGRAEAFF
- 14 TRBJ1-2 TRBV18 - TGTGCCAGCCCCGAACAGGGTCCCATATATGGCTACACCTTC CASPEQGPIYGYTF
- 13 TRBJ2-3 TRBV30 TRBD2 TGTGCCCACGCGGGGGATGGTATGGATACGCAGTATTTT CAHAGDGMDTQYF
- 16 TRBJ2-2 TRBV5-1 TRBD2 TGCGCCAGCAGCTTTGGACTAGCGGGGAACACCGGGGAGCTGTTTTTT CASSFGLAGNTGELFF
- 14 TRBJ2-1 TRBV29-1 TRBD2 TGCAGCGTTAACGGGGGGATTAAAAACAATGAGCAGTTCTTC CSVNGGIKNNEQFF
- 15 TRBJ2-3 TRBV10-2 - TGCGCCACTAACCTCGGGCGGACTGGCACAGATACGCAGTATTTT CATNLGRTGTDTQYF
- 14 TRBJ2-3 TRBV4-1 - TGCGCCAGCAGCCAAGTCAGGGGTCCAGATACGCAGTATTTT CASSQVRGPDTQYF
- 22 TRBJ2-3 TRBV4-3 TRBD2 TGCGCCAGCAGCCAATCTCGGTTTAGATTTAGCGGGGGGGCCCGTTGGGCAGATACGCAGTATTTT CASSQSRFRFSGGARWADTQYF
- 15 TRBJ1-1 TRBV5-1 - TGCGCCAGCAGCTTGGATTTTACAGTGAACACTGAAGCTTTCTTT CASSLDFTVNTEAFF
- 17 TRBJ2-3 TRBV27 - TGTGCCAGCAGTCCCCCAAAGTGGGGGACTAGCACAGATACGCAGTATTTT CASSPPKWGTSTDTQYF
- 14 TRBJ1-1 TRBV7-9 - TGTGCCAGCAGGCCCGCAGGCCCAAACACTGAAGCTTTCTTT CASRPAGPNTEAFF
once 14 TRBJ1-4 TRBV6-1 TRBD1 TGTGCCAGCAGTCCGGGACAGGGGATGGAAAAACTGTTTTTT CASSPGQGMEKLFF
- 16 TRBJ2-7 TRBV15 - TGTGCCACCAGCAGAGAGCGTACAGGCATAAGCTACGAGCAGTACTTC CATSRERTGISYEQYF
- 18 TRBJ2-6 TRBV5-1 TRBD1 TGCGCCAGCAGCTCATCTCAGGGGGCGAATTCCGGGGCCAACGTCCTGACTTTC CASSSSQGANSGANVLTF
- 14 TRBJ2-3 TRBV27 - TGTGCCAGCAGTCTCCGGGACTTGTTAGATACGCAGTATTTT CASSLRDLLDTQYF
- 14 TRBJ2-7 TRBV6-5 TRBD1 TGTGCCAGCAGCCCCGGACAGGGCGGCTACGAGCAGTACTTC CASSPGQGGYEQYF
- 13 TRBJ1-1 TRBV6-1 - TGTGCCACCACGCGAGGCAGGAACACTGAAGCTTTCTTT CATTRGRNTEAFF